This T cell receptor beta chain was captured in a study of T-cell reconstitution after alpha-beta-depleted transplantation in children. This clonotype was seen a handful of times. Researchers prepared the TCRbeta library using unique molecular identifiers, the study reports. TCRdb called the PCR reads again in MiXCR, with one record for every CDR3 protein. The sample records about 460,000 distinct CDR3 sequences, roughly an eighth being singletons. The sequenced sample was PBMCs from the stem cell graft donor, obtained from the stem cell graft. This clonotype was obtained from a human donor who donated a stem cell graft to a child with combined immunodeficiency.

The CDR3 reads CASWGSTEAFF. The CDR3 DNA reads TGTGCCAGCTGGGGTTCGACTGAAGCTTTCTTT. This chain links TRBV12-3 or TRBV12-4 with TRBJ1-1, with D unclear. This CDR3 is 11 amino acids long. Trimming left V 8 bases short and J 5 bases short, with 9 bases between.